Given below is one T cell receptor (beta chain) in context. Its antigen remains unidentified. This record comes from a study of T-cell memory formation after mild COVID-19. The overall study: Largely donor-specific TCR clusters were found. Study-wide results and caveats: Certain responding clones were present in pre-infection memory, suggesting participation of cross-reactive memory.

Via MiXCR, TCRdb re-called the 5' RACE reads, giving one row per CDR3 protein. This sample has roughly 180,000 distinct CDR3 sequences, with roughly 10% found just once. CDR1 and CDR2 from the germline V gene are SSHAT and FNYEAQ (reference sequence). The CDR3 is made up of 13 amino acids. Trimming shortened V by 6 bases and J by 5 bases, and 13 bases separated the two germline ends. Material: PBMCs or a T cell subset sorted from them (not recorded which). The TCR sequence derives from a man between 18 and 35 years old who had mild COVID-19 (a few samples of this study predate the infection). Cell type and time point are not known. The gene calls are TRBV7-7 and TRBJ2-5; tentative D call: TRBD1 (6 bases). CDR3 protein: CASSPRQAETQYF. CDR3 nucleotide sequence: TGTGCCAGCAGTCCACGACAGGCTGAGACCCAGTACTTC.